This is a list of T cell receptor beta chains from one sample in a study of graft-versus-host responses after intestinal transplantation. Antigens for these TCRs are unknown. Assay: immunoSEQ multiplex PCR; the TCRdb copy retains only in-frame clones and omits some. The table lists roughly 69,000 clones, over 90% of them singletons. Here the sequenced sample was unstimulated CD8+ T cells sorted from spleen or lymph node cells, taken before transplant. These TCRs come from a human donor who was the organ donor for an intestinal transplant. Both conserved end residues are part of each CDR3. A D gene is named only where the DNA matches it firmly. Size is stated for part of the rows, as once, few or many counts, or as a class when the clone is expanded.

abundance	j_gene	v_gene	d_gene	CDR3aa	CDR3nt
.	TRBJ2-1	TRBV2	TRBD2	CASSRASGNEQFF	TGTGCCAGCAGTAGAGCTAGCGGGAATGAGCAGTTCTTC
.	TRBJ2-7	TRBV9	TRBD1	CASTPTGGYEQYF	TGTGCCAGCACCCCGACAGGGGGTTACGAGCAGTACTTC
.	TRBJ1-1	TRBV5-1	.	CASSSPSTEAFF	TGCGCCAGCAGCTCGCCGAGCACTGAAGCTTTCTTT
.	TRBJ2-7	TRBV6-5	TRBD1	CASSYSSGQGLVEQYF	TGTGCCAGCAGTTACTCGTCAGGACAGGGGCTCGTCGAGCAGTACTTC
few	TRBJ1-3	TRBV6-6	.	CAITGSGNTIYF	TGTGCCATTACAGGGTCTGGAAACACCATATATTTT
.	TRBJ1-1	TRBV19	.	CASSPGTEAFF	TGTGCCAGTAGCCCGGGTACTGAAGCTTTCTTT
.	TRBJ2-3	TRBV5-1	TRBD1	CASSRGGPDTQYF	TGCGCCAGCAGCAGAGGGGGCCCAGATACGCAGTATTTT
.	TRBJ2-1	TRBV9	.	CASSPQARESGYNEQFF	TGTGCCAGCAGCCCTCAGGCACGGGAGAGCGGTTACAATGAGCAGTTCTTC
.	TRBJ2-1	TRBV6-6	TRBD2	CASSPLTSGSNNEQFF	TGTGCCAGCAGTCCACTAACTAGCGGGAGTAACAATGAGCAGTTCTTC
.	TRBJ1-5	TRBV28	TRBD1	CASSDTQGNNQPQHF	TGTGCCAGCAGTGACACACAGGGGAACAATCAGCCCCAGCATTTT
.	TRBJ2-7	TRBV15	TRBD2	CATSRDRGLAGVNEQYF	TGTGCCACCAGCAGAGATCGGGGACTAGCGGGAGTTAACGAGCAGTACTTC
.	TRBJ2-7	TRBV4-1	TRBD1	CASSLQGAQEQYF	TGCGCCAGCAGCCTACAGGGGGCGCAGGAGCAGTACTTC
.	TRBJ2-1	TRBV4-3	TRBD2	CASSQVGLGVSTNEQFF	TGCGCCAGCAGCCAAGTTGGACTAGGGGTTTCAACCAATGAGCAGTTCTTC
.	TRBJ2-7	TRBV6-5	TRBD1	CASSSGTGYEQYF	TGTGCCAGCAGTTCAGGGACAGGGTACGAGCAGTACTTC
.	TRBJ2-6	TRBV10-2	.	CASSRHSTSNSRANVLTF	TGCGCCAGCAGTCGGCACTCCACTTCTAACAGTCGGGCCAACGTCCTGACTTTC
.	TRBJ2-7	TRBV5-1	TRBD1	CASSFGLGTVEGEQYF	TGCGCCAGCAGCTTTGGGTTGGGGACAGTCGAAGGGGAGCAGTACTTC
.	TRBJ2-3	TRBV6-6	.	CASSYFTTMKPDTQYF	TGTGCCAGCAGTTACTTTACGACTATGAAACCAGATACGCAGTATTTT
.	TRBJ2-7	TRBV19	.	CASSSLGHPYEQYF	TGTGCCAGTAGTTCGTTGGGACATCCCTACGAGCAGTACTTC
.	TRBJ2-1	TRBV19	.	CASSGEPKYNEQFF	TGTGCCAGTAGTGGAGAACCGAAATACAATGAGCAGTTCTTC
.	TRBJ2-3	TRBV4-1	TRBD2	CASSQLPTSGSTDTQYF	TGCGCCAGCAGCCAACTACCGACTAGCGGGAGTACAGATACGCAGTATTTT
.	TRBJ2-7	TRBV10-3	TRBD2	CAISESPSGRANEQYF	TGTGCCATCAGTGAGTCGCCTAGCGGGAGGGCTAACGAGCAGTACTTC
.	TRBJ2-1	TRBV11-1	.	CASSFLDNEQFF	TGTGCCAGCAGCTTCTTAGACAATGAGCAGTTCTTC
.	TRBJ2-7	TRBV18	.	CASSARGRTYEQYF	TGTGCCAGCTCCGCCCGAGGGAGGACCTACGAGCAGTACTTC
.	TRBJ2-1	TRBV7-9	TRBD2	CASSIGGSGRANEQFF	TGTGCCAGCAGCATAGGGGGTAGCGGGAGGGCCAATGAGCAGTTCTTC
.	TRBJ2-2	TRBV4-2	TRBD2	CASSQLAGDTGELFF	TGTGCCAGCAGCCAACTAGCGGGAGACACCGGGGAGCTGTTTTTT
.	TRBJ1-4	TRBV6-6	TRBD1	CASSRDRIGEKLFF	TGTGCCAGCAGTCGGGACAGGATAGGCGAAAAACTGTTTTTT
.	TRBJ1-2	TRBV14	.	CASSQTGFDWGYTF	TGTGCCAGCAGCCAGACAGGTTTCGACTGGGGCTACACCTTC
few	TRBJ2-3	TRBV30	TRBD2	CAWIPGLGIDTQYF	TGTGCCTGGATCCCGGGACTAGGTATAGATACGCAGTATTTT
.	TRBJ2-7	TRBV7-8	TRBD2	CASSLTSGKSYEQYF	TGTGCCAGCAGCTTAACTAGCGGGAAATCCTACGAGCAGTACTTC
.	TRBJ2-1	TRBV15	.	CATALGGNTYNEQFF	TGTGCCACCGCTCTCGGCGGAAATACCTACAATGAGCAGTTCTTC
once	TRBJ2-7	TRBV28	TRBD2	CASSFAGDAYEQYF	TGTGCCAGCAGTTTCGCGGGGGACGCCTACGAGCAGTACTTC
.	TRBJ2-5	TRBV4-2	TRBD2	CASSPTSGSGETQYF	TGTGCCAGCAGCCCTACTAGCGGGAGCGGGGAGACCCAGTACTTC
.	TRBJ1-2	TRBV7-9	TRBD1	CASSANRGREDSGYTF	TGTGCCAGCAGCGCTAACAGGGGGAGGGAGGACTCTGGCTACACCTTC